The 5 T cell receptor beta chains reported below all come from one sample, sequenced in a study of a mutant IDH1 vaccine in newly diagnosed glioma. Time point reported: week 11, during vaccination. In every dose of vaccine, 300 ug of mutant IDH1 20-mer peptide was given alongside topical imiquimod. For these TCRs, the target antigens are not known. TCRdb's table, derived via immunoSEQ multiplex PCR, lists solely in-frame clones and lacks some. The table includes under 65,000 clones, approximately 80% detected once. Sequences were derived from PBMCs, sampled from a glioma patient whose treatment included an IDH1 peptide vaccine. Receptor source: a man aged 45-60 years with glioma.

The CDR3 here is CASSNPDGSGANVLTF. CDR3 nucleotides: TGTGCCAGCAGCAACCCTGACGGCTCTGGGGCCAACGTCCTGACTTTC. This sequence joins TRBV21-1 and TRBJ2-6. TRBV21-1 is deemed a pseudogene. This CDR3 has 16 amino acids.

This sequence joins TRBV4-1 and TRBJ2-3; D is unclear. CDR3 length: 13 residues. Germline lookup yields CDR1 MGHRA and CDR2 YSYEKL. Trimming took off 0 bases at V and 4 bases at J, with 5 bases between the two ends. The CDR3 DNA is TGCGCCAGCAGCCAAGATTCGCCAGATACGCAGTATTTT. As protein: CASSQDSPDTQYF.

This clone has a handful of counts. CDR3 sequence (DNA): TGTGCCAGCAGCTCTCCCTTGGGGACTGAAGCTTTCTTT. Amino acids: CASSSPLGTEAFF. The chain recombines TRBV7-9 with TRBJ1-1; D gene unclear. Per the germline V gene, CDR1 is SEHNR and CDR2 is FQNEAQ (reference sequence). CDR3 length: 13 residues. The V and J ends lost 4 bases and 5 bases respectively, with 11 bases between them.

The chain employs TRBV28 and TRBJ1-1; D remains unclear. The CDR3 length is 14 residues. V lost 2 bases and J 2 bases, leaving 9 bases between the germline ends. Looked up from germline, CDR1 is MDHEN and CDR2 is SYDVKM. CDR3: CASSLRQANTEAFF. As DNA, the CDR3 is TGTGCCAGCAGTTTAAGGCAGGCTAACACTGAAGCTTTCTTT.

This clone was seen a handful of times. The V call is TRBV18, the J call TRBJ1-5; D gene unclear. V gave up 6 bases and J gave up 5 bases, with 8 bases separating them. Per the germline V gene, CDR1 is KGHSH and CDR2 is LQKENI. The CDR3 contains 12 residues. This CDR3 is CASSRVDQPQHF. The CDR3 DNA is TGTGCCAGCTCTCGCGTGGATCAGCCCCAGCATTTT.